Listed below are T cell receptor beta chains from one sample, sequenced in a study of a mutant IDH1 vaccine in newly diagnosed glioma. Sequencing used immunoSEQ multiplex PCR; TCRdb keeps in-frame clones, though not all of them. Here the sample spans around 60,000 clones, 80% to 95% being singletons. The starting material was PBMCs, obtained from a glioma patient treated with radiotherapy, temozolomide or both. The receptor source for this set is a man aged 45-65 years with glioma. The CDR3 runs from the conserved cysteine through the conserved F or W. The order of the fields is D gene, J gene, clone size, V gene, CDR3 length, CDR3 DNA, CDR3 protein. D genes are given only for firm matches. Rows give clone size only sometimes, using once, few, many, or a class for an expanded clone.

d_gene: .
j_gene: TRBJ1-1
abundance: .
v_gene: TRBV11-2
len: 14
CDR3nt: TGTGCCAGCAGCGCAACGGGGGGTCAGTCGATAGCTTTCTTT
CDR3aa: CASSATGGQSIAFF

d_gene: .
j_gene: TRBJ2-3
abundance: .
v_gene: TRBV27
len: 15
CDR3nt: TGTGCCAGTTCGCTCTTTAGGGGTGATGGAGATACGCAGTATTTT
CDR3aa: CASSLFRGDGDTQYF

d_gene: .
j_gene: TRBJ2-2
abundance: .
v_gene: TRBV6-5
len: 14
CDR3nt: TGTGCCAGCAGGGACAGAGTCCGGTTTGCAGAGCTGTTTTTT
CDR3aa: CASRDRVRFAELFF

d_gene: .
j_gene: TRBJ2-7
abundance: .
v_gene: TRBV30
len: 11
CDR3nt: TGTGCCTGGAGTGTAAATGATGAGCAGTACTTC
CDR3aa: CAWSVNDEQYF

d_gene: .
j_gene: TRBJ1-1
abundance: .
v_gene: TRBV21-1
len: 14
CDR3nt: TGTGCCAGCAGCAAAGAGCACAGGGGTGAAGTGGCTTTCTTT
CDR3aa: CASSKEHRGEVAFF

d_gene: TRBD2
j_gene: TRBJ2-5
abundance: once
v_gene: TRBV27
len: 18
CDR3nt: TGTGCCAGCAGTTTAGGGGCTAGCGGGGGCCCCAGAGGAGAGACCCAGTACTTC
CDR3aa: CASSLGASGGPRGETQYF

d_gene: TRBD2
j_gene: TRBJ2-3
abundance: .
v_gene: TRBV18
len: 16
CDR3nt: TGTGCCAGCTCACAGCGGACTAGCGGGTCAACAGATACGCAGTATTTT
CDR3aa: CASSQRTSGSTDTQYF

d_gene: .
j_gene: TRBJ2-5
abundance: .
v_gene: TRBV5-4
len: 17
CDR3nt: TGTGCCAGCAGCCCCGTTTCGGGGGGCGCTAGTAGCGAGACCCAGTACTTC
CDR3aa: CASSPVSGGASSETQYF

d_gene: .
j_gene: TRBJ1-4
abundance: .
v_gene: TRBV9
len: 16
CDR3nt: TGTGCCAGCAGCGTAGCGGGGGCCGCAACTAATGAAAAACTGTTTTTT
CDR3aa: CASSVAGAATNEKLFF

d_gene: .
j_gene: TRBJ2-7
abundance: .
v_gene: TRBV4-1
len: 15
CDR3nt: TGCGCCAGCAGCCAAGGGTCGACCGGCTCCTACGAGCAGTACTTC
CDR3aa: CASSQGSTGSYEQYF

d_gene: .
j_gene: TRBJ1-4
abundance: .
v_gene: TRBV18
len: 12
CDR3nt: TGTGCCAGCTCGAGATCTCGGGAAAAACTGTTTTTT
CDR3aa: CASSRSREKLFF

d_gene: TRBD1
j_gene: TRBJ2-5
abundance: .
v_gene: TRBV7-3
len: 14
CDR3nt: TGTGCCAGCAGCCCGGGACAGGGAGGAGAGACCCAGTACTTC
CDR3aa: CASSPGQGGETQYF

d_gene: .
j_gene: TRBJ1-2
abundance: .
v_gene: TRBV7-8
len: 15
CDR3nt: TGTGCCAGCAGCCCGAGGCTCACAGCCTACTATGGCTACACCTTC
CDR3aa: CASSPRLTAYYGYTF

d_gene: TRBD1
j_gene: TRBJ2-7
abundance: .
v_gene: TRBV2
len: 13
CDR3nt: TGTGCCAGCAGGGGGGACAGGGCTGGCGAGCAGTACTTC
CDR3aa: CASRGDRAGEQYF